This T cell receptor (beta chain) was retrieved from a study of blood T cell repertoires in COVID-19. Study-wide context: In each case, the material was cDNA or gDNA derived from T cells, B-cell-depleted T cells, or PBMCs.

This CDR3 region has 16 residues. The V gene end was trimmed by 5 bases and the J gene end by 7 bases; junction bases not matched to a gene: 13. CDR1 LNHDA and CDR2 SQIVND come from the germline V gene (reference sequence). Data came from immunoSEQ multiplex PCR; TCRdb stores just in-frame clones and leaves some out. The sample yields about 310,000 clones, approximately 83% seen once. Input material: PBMCs or T cells enriched from blood (not recorded which). The sequence derives from a man aged 25-40 years who had recovered from COVID-19. The V gene is TRBV19, the J gene TRBJ1-4, with TRBD1 identical over 7 bases. For the CDR3, the DNA is TGTGCCAGTAGTCACAGAACAGGGGCGGGAGGTGAAAAACTGTTTTTT. Its translation is CASSHRTGAGGEKLFF. The variable domain in full, completed from reference TRBV19 and TRBJ1-4, reads DGGITQSPKYLFRKEGQNVTLSCEQNLNHDAMYWYRQDPGQGLRLIYYSQIVNDFQKGDIAEGYSVSREKKESFPLTVTSAQKNPTAFYLCASSHRTGAGGEKLFFGSGTQLSVL.